The 20 T cell receptor beta chains reported below all come from one sample, sequenced in a study of a mutant IDH1 vaccine in newly diagnosed glioma. As for time point: week 11, during vaccination. Topical imiquimod accompanied each vaccine dose, which consisted of 300 ug of mutant IDH1 20-mer peptide. Assay: immunoSEQ multiplex PCR; the TCRdb copy retains only in-frame clones and omits some. The sample lists around 100,000 clones; around 90% were seen once. What these receptors recognize is not known. The sequencing used PBMCs, collected from a glioma patient whose treatment included an IDH1 peptide vaccine. The receptors shown here come from a woman between 45 and 65 years old with glioma.

The gene calls are TRBV30 and TRBJ2-7; TRBD1 agrees at 11 bases. The CDR3 length is 15 residues. Trimming removed 2 bases from V and 2 bases from J; junction bases left unmatched: 5. Germline values: CDR1 GTSNPN, CDR2 SVGIG (reference sequence). CDR3 nucleotides: TGTGCCTGGAGTAACCCGGGACAGGGGGCCTACGAGCAGTACTTC. Its translation is CAWSNPGQGAYEQYF.

The chain combines TRBV18 with TRBJ2-5; D gene ambiguous. Trimming stripped 0 bases from V and 3 bases from J, with 11 bases between. Germline CDR1 reads KGHSH; CDR2 reads LQKENI. The CDR3 consists of 15 residues. Written as DNA, the CDR3 is TGTGCCAGCTCACCACCGGGGTCCGGAAAAGAGACCCAGTACTTC. It specifies CASSPPGSGKETQYF.

This CDR3 reads CASSGGLAGKSYNEQFF. In DNA form, the CDR3 reads TGTGCCAGCAGTGGGGGACTAGCGGGTAAATCCTACAATGAGCAGTTCTTC. The rearrangement uses TRBV6-1 and TRBJ2-1, with TRBD2 identical over 12 bases. With V trimmed by 4 bases and J by 1 base, 5 bases remained unmatched. The CDR3 is made up of 17 amino acids. Germline values: CDR1 MNHNS, CDR2 SASEGT.

J is TRBJ1-3 and V is TRBV21-1; the table gives TRBD1 as D, unverified against the DNA. TRBV21-1 is marked as a pseudogene. The CDR3 sequence is 14 residues long. CDR3 DNA: TGTGCCAACGTCACAGGTCGCTCTGGAAACACCATATATTTT. Protein: CANVTGRSGNTIYF.

The V and J genes are TRBV10-3 and TRBJ1-2; D not certain. The germline V gene encodes CDR1 ENHRY and CDR2 SYGVKD. Between the trimmed V and J ends, which lost 10 bases and 2 bases, there was a span of 8 bases. This CDR3 is built from 11 residues. Here the CDR3 reads CATQLNYGYTF. Here the CDR3 DNA reads TGTGCCACCCAGCTAAACTATGGCTACACCTTC.

This sequence joins TRBV5-1 and TRBJ2-5; 8 bases agree with TRBD1. J gave up 11 bases and V 1 base, and 13 bases lay outside the gene matches. The CDR3 contains 15 residues. CDR1 SGHRS and CDR2 YFSETQ come from the germline V gene. CDR3 coding DNA: TGCGCCAGCAGCTTGAGGCAGGGGGCCGGAGAAGAGCAGTACTTC. Amino acids: CASSLRQGAGEEQYF.

The chain uses TRBV28 and TRBJ2-7, with D perhaps TRBD1 or TRBD2 (5 bases each). The ends were cut back, 7 bases at V and 3 bases at J, with 19 bases in the middle. The CDR3 spans 15 residues. The germline gives CDR1 MDHEN, CDR2 SYDVKM. In DNA, the CDR3 is TGTGCCAGCATCTCCGGGGCAGTGAATGTCTACGAGCAGTACTTC. As protein: CASISGAVNVYEQYF.

V gene TRBV28 combines with J gene TRBJ1-3, with D unclear. V was shortened by 4 bases and J by 3 bases, with 10 bases between the two germline ends. Germline CDR1 reads MDHEN; CDR2 reads SYDVKM. CDR3 length: 14 residues. The DNA of the CDR3 is TGTGCCAGCAGTTGGGCCCCTTATGGAAACACCATATATTTT. Translating gives CASSWAPYGNTIYF.

The chain employs TRBV29-1 and TRBJ2-7, with a tentative D call TRBD1 (6 bases). V lost 7 bases to trimming and J lost 3 bases, with 16 bases between them. Germline lookup yields CDR1 SQVTM and CDR2 ANQGSEA. This CDR3 contains 13 residues. CDR3 coding DNA: TGCAGCGCCCAACCGGGACAAGGCTACGAGCAGTACTTC. This codes for CSAQPGQGYEQYF.

The chain has TRBV27 and TRBJ2-7; no reliable D call. V shed 4 bases and J shed 2 bases, with 9 bases lying between them. The length of the CDR3 is 13 residues. Germline V gene sequence: CDR1 MNHEY, CDR2 SMNVEV (reference sequence). CDR3 nucleotide sequence: TGTGCCAGCAGTTCTCGACAAACCTACGAGCAGTACTTC. This encodes CASSSRQTYEQYF.

This clone was seen many times. V and J are TRBV25-1 and TRBJ1-2, with D perhaps matching TRBD1 (5 bases). The CDR3 spans 10 residues. Germline V CDR1 and CDR2: MGHDK, SYGVNS. Written as DNA, the CDR3 is TGTGCTACGCGGGGGGAAGGCTACACCTTC. Its translation is CATRGEGYTF.

V usage is TRBV2 and J usage is TRBJ2-1; D gene uncertain. Trimming shortened V by 0 bases and J by 9 bases, and 18 bases separated the two germline ends. Germline CDR1 SNHLY, CDR2 FYNNEI. The CDR3 covers 16 residues. The CDR3 DNA is TGTGCCAGCAGTGAAGCGCTGACATGGCCCACGGCTGAGCAGTTCTTC. It encodes CASSEALTWPTAEQFF.

V gene TRBV9 combines with J gene TRBJ2-2; 7 nucleotides agree with TRBD1. There are 13 residues in the CDR3. V lost 3 bases, J lost 6 bases, and 2 bases stayed unmatched. Germline assignment: CDR1 SGDLS and CDR2 YYNGEE. The CDR3 DNA follows: TGTGCCAGCAGCGACAGGGGCCCCGGGGAGCTGTTTTTT. Protein: CASSDRGPGELFF. Full variable domain (rest looked up from reference TRBV9 and TRBJ2-2): DSGVTQTPKHLITATGQRVTLRCSPRSGDLSVYWYQQSLDQGLQFLIQYYNGEERAKGNILERFSAQQFPDLHSELNLSSLELGDSALYFCASSDRGPGELFFGEGSRLTVL.

Regarding this clone: Other DNA sequences in this sample translate to the same CDR3. V usage is TRBV7-2 and J usage is TRBJ2-5, with 14 nucleotides matching TRBD2. The CDR3 covers 15 residues. Per germline, CDR1 SGHTA and CDR2 FQGNSA. The J segment lost 5 bases and the V segment lost 1 base, leaving 0 bases of the junction unmatched. CDR3 bases: TGTGCCAGCAGCTTAGGACTAGCGGGAGGGGAGACCCAGTACTTC. It is translated as CASSLGLAGGETQYF.

This rearrangement joins TRBV6-6 to TRBJ2-1, with 8 bases that match TRBD2. Germline V gene sequence: CDR1 MNHNY, CDR2 SVGAGI (reference sequence). The CDR3 sequence is 15 residues long. The V segment lost 6 bases and the J segment 4 bases; nucleotides outside the gene matches: 8. The CDR3 sequence: CASRALGLGYNEQFF. As DNA, the CDR3 is TGTGCCAGCAGAGCCCTGGGACTAGGATACAATGAGCAGTTCTTC.

The chain employs TRBV5-6 and TRBJ1-2; D may be TRBD1 (6 bases). The CDR3 has 16 residues. Trimming shortened V by 4 bases and J by 4 bases, and 20 bases separated the two germline ends. The V gene's germline CDR1 is SGHDT and CDR2 YYEEEE. The CDR3, as DNA: TGTGCCAGCAGCACTGGGAGGGACACCTTCGTCTATGGCTACACCTTC. It specifies CASSTGRDTFVYGYTF.

This chain joins TRBV7-9 and TRBJ1-1; D is ambiguous. Trimming removed 1 base at V and 1 base at J, with 7 bases between. The CDR3 is 14 residues long. Germline assignment: CDR1 SEHNR and CDR2 FQNEAQ (reference sequence). CDR3 loop: CASSLERWNTEAFF. Here the CDR3 DNA reads TGTGCCAGCAGCTTAGAACGGTGGAACACTGAAGCTTTCTTT.

The count of this clone is one. The rearrangement links TRBV6-5 to TRBJ1-1; 7 nucleotides match TRBD1. Germline V lookup: CDR1 MNHEY, CDR2 SVGAGI. The CDR3 contains 14 residues. The V segment lost 6 bases and the J segment 2 bases; nucleotides outside the gene matches: 6. DNA for the CDR3: TGTGCCAGCAGGATGTACAGGGGAAACACTGAAGCTTTCTTT. Encoded protein: CASRMYRGNTEAFF.

The chain recombines TRBV6-5 with TRBJ2-1; perhaps TRBD2 as D (7 bases). The CDR3 loop spans 15 amino acids. Trimming left V 11 bases short and J 0 bases short, with 17 bases between. Germline V gene lookup returns CDR1 MNHEY and CDR2 SVGAGI. As DNA, the CDR3 is TGTGCCGCCAGGAGGGGGGGAGACTCCTACAATGAGCAGTTCTTC. Its translation is CAARRGGDSYNEQFF.

The rearrangement joins TRBV28 to TRBJ2-7; tentatively, D is TRBD1 (5 bases). The V end was cut by 9 bases, the J end by 2 bases, with 11 bases between. The CDR3 spans 12 residues. CDR1 is MDHEN and CDR2 is SYDVKM in the germline V gene. The CDR3 reads CASETATYEQYF. Written as DNA, the CDR3 is TGTGCCAGTGAGACAGCTACCTACGAGCAGTACTTC. Together with reference TRBV28 and TRBJ2-7, the CDR3 gives the full variable domain: DVKVTQSSRYLVKRTGEKVFLECVQDMDHENMFWYRQDPGLGLRLIYFSYDVKMKEKGDIPEGYSVSREKKERFSLILESASTNQTSMYLCASETATYEQYFGPGTRLTVT.